This TCR beta chain came from a study of cytotoxic CD8 clonotypes in ibrutinib-treated CLL (dated by TCRdb to the early 2020s). In terms of the full investigation: The cohort was composed of roughly ten relapsed/refractory and 15 treatment-naive patients; IGHV unmutated status was identified in approximately 17 patients. Partial responses were observed in 24 patients and complete responses in 2; after a median follow-up of around 68 months, remission was maintained in 14 patients and progression was observed in 12. Samples at response were collected after a median of about twelve months of treatment, with a range of about 6 to 40 months. Samples averaged roughly 260,000 productive templates and some 96,000 productive rearrangements. Of the 90 or so participants in the trial, 25 to 30 had longitudinal samples available. Cryopreserved peripheral blood mononuclear cells were collected at three points: before therapy, at response, and at either sustained remission or disease progression. Every remission and progressive disease sample was obtained while ibrutinib was still being received by the patients. Broad study findings and their caveats: An increase in clonality was observed at ibrutinib response, with clonality remaining stable during sustained remission and falling back toward baseline at progression. Lymph node repertoires were not examined, and the timing of sampling was not matched between patients in sustained remission and those whose disease progressed. Public clonotypes were rare and either contracted or stayed stable during treatment, and the rise in clonality at ibrutinib response reflected the expansion of private clonotypes. Baseline clonality was found to be higher than that of age-matched healthy donors and was strongly correlated with circulating CD8+ T-cell counts.

A MiSeq instrument was used for deep resolution sequencing, which targeted depths ranging from 1 in 1 million up to 1 in 200,000 T cells, with coverage averaging 10x for each clonotype. The immunoSEQ hsTCRB Kit was used to generate the TCR beta libraries. The authors' pipeline ran thus. Data were analyzed with ImmunoSEQ Data Assistant and ImmunoSEQ Analyzer, with V, D and J genes assigned per IMGT definitions. Clonality, which ranges from 0 to 1, was calculated as one minus the normalized Shannon entropy of productive rearrangement frequencies. Only overrepresented clonotypes making up at least 0.05% of each patient's repertoire were included in the public clonotype analysis. Thirteen age-matched healthy donor repertoires from immuneACCESS were used as controls for clonality. The table was pulled from immuneACCESS by TCRdb, which kept in-frame rearrangements only. Such tables lose some clones; where checked, under half of the loss comes from unresolved V genes, and the rest has no known cause. From that table come the V and J calls and clone size; the DNA was used to work out D and trimming. The sample yields roughly 200,000 clones; 70% to 75% were counted once. The ten largest clonotypes hold approximately 6.3% of the sample.

Sample time point, as interpreted from the label and publication: 12 months on ibrutinib. For TCR beta library preparation, roughly 2 micrograms of genomic DNA were extracted from the cryopreserved PBMCs. Longitudinal blood samples from CLL patients on ibrutinib monotherapy underwent high-throughput TCR beta sequencing. Patients were enrolled in a phase 2 open-label single-center ibrutinib monotherapy trial. Concerning this clone: Its antigen target is currently unknown. Per-base quality was not reported, and no clone a single base away is much larger than it.

The TCR was taken from a human donor with chronic lymphocytic leukemia. The sample was PBMCs, taken after 12 months of ibrutinib treatment.

The CDR3 protein is CASSAQGKQYF. The nucleotide sequence is TGTGCCAGCAGCGCCCAAGGGAAGCAGTACTTC. The rearranged chain carries TRBV28 and TRBJ2-7, with no confidently assigned D gene. The germline V gene encodes CDR1 MDHEN and CDR2 SYDVKM. There are 11 amino acids in the CDR3, from cysteine to phenylalanine inclusive. Only the CDR3 portion is preserved as DNA: 33 bases, with reading frame beginning at the first base. Trimming at the junction amounts to 6 bases on V and 8 bases on J, and the germline ends lie 11 bases apart.